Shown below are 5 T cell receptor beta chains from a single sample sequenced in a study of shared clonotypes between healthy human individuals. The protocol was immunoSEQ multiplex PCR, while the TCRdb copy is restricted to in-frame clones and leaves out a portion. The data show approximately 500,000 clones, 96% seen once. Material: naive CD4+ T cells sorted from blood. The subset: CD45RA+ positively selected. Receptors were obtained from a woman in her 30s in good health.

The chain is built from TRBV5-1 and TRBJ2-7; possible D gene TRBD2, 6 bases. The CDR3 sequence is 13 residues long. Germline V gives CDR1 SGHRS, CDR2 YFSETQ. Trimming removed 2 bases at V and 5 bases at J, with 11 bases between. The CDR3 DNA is TGCGCCAGCAGCTTCGGGAGTTTTAACGAGCAGTACTTC. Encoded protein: CASSFGSFNEQYF.

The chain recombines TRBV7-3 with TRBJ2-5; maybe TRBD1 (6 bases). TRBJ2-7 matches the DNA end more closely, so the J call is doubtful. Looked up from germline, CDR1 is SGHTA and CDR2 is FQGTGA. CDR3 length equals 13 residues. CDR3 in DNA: TGTGCCAGCAGCTTAATTAGGGGGAACGAGCAGTACTTC. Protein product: CASSLIRGNEQYF.

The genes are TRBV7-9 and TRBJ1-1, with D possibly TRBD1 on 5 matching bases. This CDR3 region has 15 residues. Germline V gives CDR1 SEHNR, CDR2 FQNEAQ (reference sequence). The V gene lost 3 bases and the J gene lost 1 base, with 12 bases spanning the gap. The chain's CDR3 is CASSFPGLKNTEAFF. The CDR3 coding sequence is TGTGCCAGCAGCTTTCCGGGGCTTAAGAACACTGAAGCTTTCTTT.

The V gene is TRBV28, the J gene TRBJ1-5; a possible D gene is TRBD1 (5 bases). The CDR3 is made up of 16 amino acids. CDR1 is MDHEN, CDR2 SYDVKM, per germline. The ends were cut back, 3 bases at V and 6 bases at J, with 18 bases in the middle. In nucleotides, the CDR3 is TGTGCCAGCAGTTTGGCGGCAGGGCGGGTGGTTCAGCCCCAGCATTTT. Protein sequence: CASSLAAGRVVQPQHF.

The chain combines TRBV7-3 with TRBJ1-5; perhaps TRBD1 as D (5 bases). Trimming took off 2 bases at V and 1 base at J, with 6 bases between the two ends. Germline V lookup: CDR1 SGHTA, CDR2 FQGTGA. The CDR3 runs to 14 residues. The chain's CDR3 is CASSLRGSNQPQHF. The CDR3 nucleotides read TGTGCCAGCAGCTTACGGGGGAGCAATCAGCCCCAGCATTTT.